This entry lists 22 T cell receptor beta chains sequenced from one sample in a study of T cells expressing NK-cell markers. TCRdb re-called the 5' RACE reads, yielding one record per CDR3 amino acid sequence without DNA. In total, the table holds about 410,000 distinct CDR3 sequences. Sequenced: blood T cells: a sorted CD56 or NKG2C T cell subset, CD4+ or CD8+ T cells, or bulk PBMC T cells (not recorded which). The origin of the receptors is a woman aged 45-65 years in good health.

CDR3 in amino acids: CASSPARGGATEAFF. The genes are TRBV5-4 and TRBJ1-1. The CDR3 loop spans 15 amino acids. Germline values: CDR1 SGHNT, CDR2 YYREEE (reference sequence).

The J gene is TRBJ1-1, the V gene TRBV5-6. Germline CDR1 is SGHDT and CDR2 is YYEEEE. The CDR3 is 14 residues long. The CDR3 protein is CASRSTGGNTEAFF.

The rearrangement joins TRBV20-1 to TRBJ2-3; no DNA is available, so the TRBD2 call from TCRdb remains unchecked. The CDR3 loop spans 17 amino acids. Germline-derived CDR1 and CDR2 are DFQATT and SNEGSKA (reference sequence). CDR3 sequence: CSAPPSGGILGTDTQYF.

The CDR3 here is CASSLLGGEKLFF. The V and J genes are TRBV12-3 or TRBV12-4 and TRBJ1-4; TCRdb's assignment of TRBD1 cannot be checked, as there is no DNA. This CDR3 has 13 residues.

The chain links TRBV18 to TRBJ2-5; the TCRdb call, TRBD2, lacks DNA for checking. Germline V gene data show CDR1 as KGHSH and CDR2 as LQKENI. This CDR3 has 15 residues. The CDR3 here is CASSPPSGNWETQYF.

V and J are TRBV14 and TRBJ2-5. CDR3 size: 14 residues. Germline values: CDR1 SGHDN, CDR2 FVKESK. CDR3 in amino acids: CASSPSLGTGTQYF.

V gene TRBV6-5 combines with J gene TRBJ2-7. Germline V gives CDR1 MNHEY, CDR2 SVGAGI. There are 15 residues in the CDR3. CDR3 sequence: CASSYGTGNPNEQYF.

The gene calls are TRBV3-1 and TRBJ1-2. The CDR3 has 14 residues. CDR1 is LGHDT, CDR2 YNNKEL, per germline (reference sequence). This chain's CDR3 is CASSPEVINYGYTF. Variable domain in full (rest from reference TRBV3-1 and TRBJ1-2): DTAVSQTPKYLVTQMGNDKSIKCEQNLGHDTMYWYKQDSKKFLKIMFSYNNKELIINETVPNRFSPKSPDKAHLNLHINSLELGDSAVYFCASSPEVINYGYTFGSGTRLTVV.

The chain carries TRBV5-5 and TRBJ2-7; TCRdb calls TRBD1, which cannot be checked without DNA. The CDR3 loop spans 13 amino acids. The germline V gene has CDR1 SGHKS and CDR2 YYEKEE (reference sequence). The CDR3 sequence: CASSLIPVERQYF.

The CDR3 sequence: CASRQKPDEKLFF. J is TRBJ1-4 and V is TRBV5-6. Germline lookup yields CDR1 SGHDT and CDR2 YYEEEE. The CDR3 consists of 13 residues.

This chain links TRBV5-1 with TRBJ1-1. Germline loops: CDR1 SGHRS, CDR2 YFSETQ. This CDR3 region has 11 residues. CDR3 residues: CASSLVGEAFF.

The chain has TRBV3-1 and TRBJ2-3; absent DNA, TCRdb's TRBD1 call cannot be checked. CDR3 length: 17 amino acids. Germline V gene data show CDR1 as LGHDT and CDR2 as YNNKEL (reference sequence). The CDR3 protein is CASSQDWSGGPGDTQYF.

This chain links TRBV24-1 with TRBJ2-7; the TCRdb D gene call, TRBD2, has no DNA to confirm it. Looked up from germline, CDR1 is KGHDR and CDR2 is SFDVKD. This CDR3 region has 12 residues. CDR3 protein: CATSEEGYEQYF.

The J gene is TRBJ1-2, the V gene TRBV29-1; checking the TCRdb D call of TRBD1 is not possible without DNA. Germline-derived CDR1 and CDR2 are SQVTM and ANQGSEA. The CDR3 is 14 residues long. This chain's CDR3 is CSVEGTSYTYGYTF.

The V and J genes are TRBV12-3 or TRBV12-4 and TRBJ2-6; TCRdb lists TRBD1, though no DNA is available to test this call. CDR3 length: 18 residues. This chain's CDR3 is CASSLIGKTASGANVLTF.

J is TRBJ2-5 and V is TRBV4-1; the TCRdb D gene call, TRBD1, has no DNA to confirm it. The germline V gene has CDR1 MGHRA and CDR2 YSYEKL. This CDR3 comprises 14 residues. CDR3 region: CASSHPDAQETQYF.

CDR3 sequence reads: CASSEVRGQGTEQYF. This chain connects TRBV25-1 to TRBJ2-7; with no DNA, the TCRdb D assignment of TRBD1 cannot be verified. The CDR3 is made up of 15 amino acids. Looked up from germline, CDR1 is MGHDK and CDR2 is SYGVNS.

The V call is TRBV27, the J call TRBJ1-1; as DNA is missing, the TRBD1 call by TCRdb cannot be tested. The CDR3 is made up of 15 amino acids. The germline gives CDR1 MNHEY, CDR2 SMNVEV (reference sequence). This chain's CDR3 is CASSKVRGQNTEAFF.

J is TRBJ2-1 and V is TRBV5-1; the TRBD2 assignment by TCRdb is unverifiable without DNA. The CDR3 extends over 17 amino acids. In germline, CDR1 is SGHRS, CDR2 YFSETQ. CDR3 in amino acids: CASSSGLAGDVVNEQFF.

CDR3 region: CSVATSGNTGELFF. This sequence joins TRBV29-1 and TRBJ2-2; TCRdb picks TRBD2, but there is no DNA to check that call. The CDR3 is 14 residues long. Germline-derived CDR1 and CDR2 are SQVTM and ANQGSEA.

CDR3 region: CASTSLARGEQFF. The chain recombines TRBV6-1 with TRBJ2-1; TCRdb indicates TRBD1, and absent DNA this call remains unverified. CDR3 length: 13 amino acids. Germline V CDR1 and CDR2: MNHNS, SASEGT.

This chain connects TRBV3-1 to TRBJ2-1; the D call from TCRdb, TRBD2, cannot be confirmed without DNA. This CDR3 comprises 16 residues. Looked up from germline, CDR1 is LGHDT and CDR2 is YNNKEL (reference sequence). The CDR3 reads CASNIRAGGNDNEQFF.